The subject of this entry is one T cell receptor beta chain. This entry comes from a study of blood T cell repertoires in COVID-19. About the study: PBMCs, B-cell-depleted T cells, or T cells provided the cDNA or gDNA that made up the material.

What the recovered Cohort 3 donors had was two negative PCRs, clearance, or symptom resolution. The CDR3 is made up of 12 amino acids. V was cut by 5 bases and J by 8 bases, with 12 bases left in between. Profiled with immunoSEQ multiplex PCR; TCRdb holds only in-frame clones, not every one. The repertoire includes a few hundred thousand clones, approximately 85% of them detected once, and 2.2% sits in the top ten. Sequencing was done on a sample of PBMCs or T cells enriched from blood (not recorded which). The chain employs TRBV12-3 or TRBV12-4 and TRBJ1-2; perhaps TRBD1 as D (5 bases). This clonotype originated in a man in his thirties or forties who had recovered from COVID-19. The CDR3: CASSQAGYGYTF. DNA of the CDR3: TGTGCCAGCAGTCAAGCAGGGTACGGCTACACCTTC.